The clone carrying this TCR beta chain came up a few times. Its antigen is unidentified. The data stem from a study of T cell repertoires in cytomegalovirus infection. The overall study: Carrying CMV and the relevant HLA type showed in public TCR beta signatures.

Broader study findings: CMV-specific HLA-C-restricted TCR beta clonotypes dominated the ex vivo response.

TCRdb used MiXCR to reprocess the reads, holding one entry per CDR3 protein. The table has roughly 720,000 distinct CDR3 sequences, about 40% seen once. The CDR3 runs 14 residues. With 3 bases removed from V and 2 bases from J, the gap between germline ends came to 10 bases. The receptor's source is a human donor in good health (CMV status not recorded). Some clones in this sample may be carry-over from other donors' samples. Sequenced input: PBMCs. The chain has TRBV12-3 or TRBV12-4 and TRBJ2-5; no clear D. CDR3 in amino acids: CASSFTATQETQYF. In DNA, the CDR3 is TGTGCCAGCAGTTTCACAGCTACGCAAGAGACCCAGTACTTC.